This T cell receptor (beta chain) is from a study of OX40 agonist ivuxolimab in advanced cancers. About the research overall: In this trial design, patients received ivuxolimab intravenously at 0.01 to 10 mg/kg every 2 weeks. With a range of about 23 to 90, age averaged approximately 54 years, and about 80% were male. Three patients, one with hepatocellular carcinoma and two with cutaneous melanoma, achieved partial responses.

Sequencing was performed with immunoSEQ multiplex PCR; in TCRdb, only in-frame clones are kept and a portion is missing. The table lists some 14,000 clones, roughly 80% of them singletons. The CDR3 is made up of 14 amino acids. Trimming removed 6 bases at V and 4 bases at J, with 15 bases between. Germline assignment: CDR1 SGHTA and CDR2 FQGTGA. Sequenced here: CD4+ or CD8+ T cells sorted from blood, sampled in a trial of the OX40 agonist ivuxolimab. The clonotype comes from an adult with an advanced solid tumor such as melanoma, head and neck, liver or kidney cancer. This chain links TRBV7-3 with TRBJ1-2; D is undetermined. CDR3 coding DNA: TGTGCCAGCAGGCCGACGACGGTCCTCTATGGCTACACCTTC. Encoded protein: CASRPTTVLYGYTF.